This T cell receptor beta chain was observed in a study of blood T cell repertoires in COVID-19. Per the authors' pipeline: Reference gene primers were amplified, and this amplification served to estimate nucleated cell counts. Method: immunoSEQ multiplex PCR; TCRdb's copy keeps in-frame clones and lacks some. Clone size and V and J calls were adopted from that table, with D and trimming inferred from the DNA. The sample has 90,000 to 150,000 clones, 65% to 90% seen once. Germline CDR1 is SGHTA and CDR2 is FQGTGA. Trimming removed 2 bases from V and 1 base from J, with 9 bases in between. The CDR3 has 15 amino acids.

Sequences were obtained from peripheral blood. The sequence came from a man aged 80 or over with acute or convalescent COVID-19. The rearrangement joins TRBV7-3 to TRBJ2-1; possible D gene TRBD2, 7 bases. In DNA, the CDR3 is TGTGCCAGCAGCTTAGCGGGGGCGTCCTACAATGAGCAGTTCTTC. Its protein is CASSLAGASYNEQFF. Complete variable domain (other parts from reference TRBV7-3 and TRBJ2-1): GAGVSQTPSNKVTEKGKYVELRCDPISGHTALYWYRQSLGQGPEFLIYFQGTGAADDSGLPNDRFFAVRPEGSVSTLKIQRTERGDSAVYLCASSLAGASYNEQFFGPGTRLTVL.